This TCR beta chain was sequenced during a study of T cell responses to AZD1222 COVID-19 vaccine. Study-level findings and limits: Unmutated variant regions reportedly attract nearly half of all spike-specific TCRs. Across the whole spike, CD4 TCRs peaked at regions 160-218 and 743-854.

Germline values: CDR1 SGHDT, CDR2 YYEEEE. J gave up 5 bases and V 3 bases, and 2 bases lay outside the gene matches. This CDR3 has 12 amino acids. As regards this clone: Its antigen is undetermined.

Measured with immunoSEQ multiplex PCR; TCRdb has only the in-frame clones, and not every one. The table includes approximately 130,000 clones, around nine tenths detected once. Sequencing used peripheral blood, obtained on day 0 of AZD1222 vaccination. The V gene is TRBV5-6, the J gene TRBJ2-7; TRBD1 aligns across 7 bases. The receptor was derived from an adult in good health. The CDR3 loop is CASSSTGDEQYF. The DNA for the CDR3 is TGTGCCAGCAGCTCCACAGGGGACGAGCAGTACTTC. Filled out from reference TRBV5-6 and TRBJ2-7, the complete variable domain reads DAGVTQSPTHLIKTRGQQVTLRCSPKSGHDTVSWYQQALGQGPQFIFQYYEEEERQRGNFPDRFSGHQFPNYSSELNVNALLLGDSALYLCASSSTGDEQYFGPGTRLTVT.